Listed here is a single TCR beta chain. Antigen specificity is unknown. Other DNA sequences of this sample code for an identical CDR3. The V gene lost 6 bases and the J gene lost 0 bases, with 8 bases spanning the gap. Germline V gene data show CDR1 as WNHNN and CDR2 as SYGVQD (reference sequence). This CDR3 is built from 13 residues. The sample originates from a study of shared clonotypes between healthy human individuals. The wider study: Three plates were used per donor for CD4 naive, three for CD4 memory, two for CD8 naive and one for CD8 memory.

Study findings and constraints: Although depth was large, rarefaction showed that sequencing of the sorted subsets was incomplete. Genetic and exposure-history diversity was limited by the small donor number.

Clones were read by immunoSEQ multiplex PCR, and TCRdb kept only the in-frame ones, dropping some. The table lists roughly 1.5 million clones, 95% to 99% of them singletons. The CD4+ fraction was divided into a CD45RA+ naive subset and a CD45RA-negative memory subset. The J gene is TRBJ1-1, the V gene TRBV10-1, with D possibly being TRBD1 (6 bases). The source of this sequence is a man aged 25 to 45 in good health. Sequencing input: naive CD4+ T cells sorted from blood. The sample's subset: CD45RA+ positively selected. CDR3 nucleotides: TGCGCCAGCAGGGACAGATTGAACACTGAAGCTTTCTTT. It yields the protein CASRDRLNTEAFF.